This TCR beta chain was obtained from a study of post-analysis software for immune sequencing data. Sequencing libraries made from TCR beta cDNA carried unique molecular identifiers. TCRdb reprocessed the PCR reads via MiXCR and lists one record per CDR3 protein. The profile shows 650,000 to 850,000 distinct CDR3 sequences, approximately 44% of them singletons. The V gene lost 4 bases and the J gene lost 8 bases, with 11 bases spanning the gap. The V gene's germline CDR1 is MNHEY and CDR2 SMNVEV (reference sequence). The CDR3 sequence is 12 residues long. This clonotype was detected a few times. Its target is not known. Study-level findings and limits: Roughly 5 TRBV segments, TRBV5-6, TRBV5-1 and TRBV20-1 among them, were found more frequent in patients than controls. Normalized Chao1 diversity was significantly reduced in patients versus controls. Under the F measure, samples that were prepared in one batch clustered strongly together.

The chain carries TRBV27 and TRBJ1-2; unclear D gene. This sequence was found in a girl aged 5 to 17 with multiple sclerosis. Sequenced sample: blood. The CDR3 DNA sequence: TGTGCCAGCAGTTCGGATAGGAGCGGCTACACCTTC. The encoded protein is CASSSDRSGYTF.